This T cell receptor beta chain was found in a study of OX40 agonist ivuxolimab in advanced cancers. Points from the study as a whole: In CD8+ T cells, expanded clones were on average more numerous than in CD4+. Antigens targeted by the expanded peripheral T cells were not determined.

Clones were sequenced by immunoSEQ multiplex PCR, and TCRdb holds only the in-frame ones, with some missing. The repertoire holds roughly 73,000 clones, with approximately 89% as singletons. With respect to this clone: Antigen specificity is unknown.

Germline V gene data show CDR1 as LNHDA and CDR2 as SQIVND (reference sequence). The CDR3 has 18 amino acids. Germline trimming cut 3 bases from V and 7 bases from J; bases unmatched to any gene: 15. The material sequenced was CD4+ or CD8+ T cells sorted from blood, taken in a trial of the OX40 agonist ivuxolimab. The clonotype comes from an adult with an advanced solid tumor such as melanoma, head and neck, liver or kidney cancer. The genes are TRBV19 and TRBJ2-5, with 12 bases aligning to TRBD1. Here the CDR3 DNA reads TGTGCCAGTAGTATGTCGAGTGGGACAGGGGGCCCTAATCCGACCCAGTACTTC. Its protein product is CASSMSSGTGGPNPTQYF.